The 29 T cell receptor beta chains listed next were all sequenced from one sample in a study of identical twins. TCRdb called the 5' RACE reads again in MiXCR, with one record for every CDR3 protein. The sample carries 500,000 or so distinct CDR3 sequences, roughly a fifth recorded once. These data were also filed under a second study, of T cells expressing NK-cell markers.

Material for sequencing was CD4+ T cells sorted from blood. These receptors all stem from a woman aged 18-29 years in good health.

This clonotype was detected a few times. V gene TRBV20-1 combines with J gene TRBJ2-3, with D hard to call. CDR1 DFQATT and CDR2 SNEGSKA come from the germline V gene (reference sequence). V lost 5 bases, J lost 8 bases, and 11 bases lay in between. The CDR3 loop spans 11 amino acids. The CDR3, as DNA: TGCAGTGCTCCAGGAAGCGTTACGCAGTATTTT. Protein sequence: CSAPGSVTQYF.

The chain carries TRBV20-1 and TRBJ2-7; 9 bases fit TRBD2. The CDR3 has 14 residues. Germline V gene sequence: CDR1 DFQATT, CDR2 SNEGSKA (reference sequence). Trimming at V came to 6 bases and at J to 3 bases, leaving 9 bases not matched to a gene. The CDR3 DNA follows: TGCAGTGCGATCGGCGGGGGGGCCTTCTACGAGCAGTACTTC. This codes for CSAIGGGAFYEQYF.

This clonotype turned up a few times. The genes are TRBV7-2 and TRBJ2-1; TRBD2 agrees at 10 bases. V shed 2 bases, J shed 11 bases, and the junction held 9 bases outside the gene matches. Germline V lookup: CDR1 SGHTA, CDR2 FQGNSA. This CDR3 is 15 amino acids long. This CDR3 reads CASSLTSGTVEKQFF. In DNA form, the CDR3 reads TGTGCCAGCAGCTTAACTAGCGGGACCGTGGAGAAGCAGTTCTTC.

This clonotype was seen at least ten times. DNA for the CDR3: TGTGCCAGCGGACAGGGCACCGGGGAGCTGTTTTTT. Translation gives CASGQGTGELFF. The chain carries TRBV10-3 and TRBJ2-2; 8 bases agree with TRBD1. Germline V gives CDR1 ENHRY, CDR2 SYGVKD. Losses at the gene ends were 10 bases for V and 4 bases for J; bases not matched to a gene: 2. The CDR3 sequence is 12 residues long.

The CDR3 DNA follows: TGTGCCAGCAGCTTACTCGGGATCGGGGTCGGCGAGCAGTACTTC. As protein: CASSLLGIGVGEQYF. The chain combines TRBV7-8 with TRBJ2-7; TRBD2 might be the D (5 bases). The CDR3 runs 15 residues. The V and J ends lost 2 bases and 6 bases respectively, with 17 bases between them. CDR1 is SGHVS and CDR2 is FQNEAQ in the germline V gene. The full variable domain, its missing parts supplied by reference TRBV7-8 and TRBJ2-7, is GAGVSQSPRYKVAKRGQDVALRCDPISGHVSLFWYQQALGQGPEFLTYFQNEAQLDKSGLPSDRFFAERPEGSVSTLKIQRTQQEDSAVYLCASSLLGIGVGEQYFGPGTRLTVT.

The chain couples TRBV11-1 to TRBJ2-1, with D possibly being TRBD1 or TRBD2 (5 bases each). Germline CDR1 reads SGHAT; CDR2 reads FQDESV (reference sequence). This CDR3 spans 13 amino acids. The germline V and J ends were trimmed by 4 bases and 13 bases, with 17 bases remaining between them. CDR3 residues: CASSSRSGTPQFF. CDR3 bases: TGTGCCAGCAGCTCAAGGTCCGGGACGCCTCAGTTCTTC.

This clonotype was seen ten or more times. CDR3 bases: TGTGCCAGCAGTTACTCCACTTCGGGGGGACACACTGAAGCTTTCTTT. Its protein product is CASSYSTSGGHTEAFF. The chain combines TRBV6-5 with TRBJ1-1, with D perhaps TRBD1 (5 bases). CDR1 MNHEY and CDR2 SVGAGI come from the germline V gene. The V end was cut by 0 bases, the J end by 3 bases, with 14 bases between. CDR3 length: 16 amino acids.

The rearrangement links TRBV6-1 to TRBJ2-7; D is possibly TRBD1 (6 bases). In germline, CDR1 is MNHNS, CDR2 SASEGT. CDR3 size: 13 residues. CDR3 sequence (DNA): TGTGCAATTCGTACAGGGCACTCCTACGAGCAGTACTTC. Amino acid sequence: CAIRTGHSYEQYF.

The DNA for the CDR3 is TGCAGTGCCACACGATCTAGCGGGGGGGCCTTCGAGCAGTACTTC. Translating gives CSATRSSGGAFEQYF. V is TRBV20-1 and J is TRBJ2-7; 12 bases fit TRBD2. Germline loops: CDR1 DFQATT, CDR2 SNEGSKA (reference sequence). This CDR3 is 15 amino acids long. V gave up 6 bases and J gave up 6 bases; unmatched junction bases: 12.

This clonotype has at least ten counts. V gene TRBV7-9 combines with J gene TRBJ2-7; 9 bases map to TRBD1. J was trimmed by 6 bases and V by 4 bases; bases with no gene match: 4. Germline CDR1 and CDR2: SEHNR and FQNEAQ (reference sequence). There are 13 residues in the CDR3. CDR3 coding DNA: TGTGCCAGCAGCTGGGGACAGGGTTCCGAGCAGTACTTC. Encoded protein: CASSWGQGSEQYF.

CDR3 in DNA: TGTGCCTGGAGGGGACTAGCGGTCTACAATGAGCAGTTCTTC. Its translation is CAWRGLAVYNEQFF. This sequence joins TRBV30 and TRBJ2-1; 11 bases are shared with TRBD2. Germline trimming cut 3 bases from V and 3 bases from J; bases unmatched to any gene: 1. Per germline, CDR1 GTSNPN and CDR2 SVGIG (reference sequence). CDR3 length equals 14 residues.

This chain joins TRBV9 and TRBJ2-3; D remains ambiguous. The ends were cut back, 1 base at V and 5 bases at J, with 8 bases in the middle. The CDR3 sequence is 13 residues long. The V gene's germline CDR1 is SGDLS and CDR2 YYNGEE. CDR3 nucleotides: TGTGCCAGCAGCGTATCGGTTCTAGATACGCAGTATTTT. Translated, it gives CASSVSVLDTQYF.

The genes are TRBV9 and TRBJ2-7, with unresolved D. The V gene lost 1 base and the J gene lost 7 bases, with 12 bases spanning the gap. The CDR3 totals 13 residues. Germline V gene lookup returns CDR1 SGDLS and CDR2 YYNGEE. This chain's CDR3 is CASSVSTSGEQYF. The CDR3, as DNA: TGTGCCAGCAGCGTAAGTACTTCAGGAGAGCAGTACTTC. Together with reference TRBV9 and TRBJ2-7, the CDR3 gives the full variable domain: DSGVTQTPKHLITATGQRVTLRCSPRSGDLSVYWYQQSLDQGLQFLIQYYNGEERAKGNILERFSAQQFPDLHSELNLSSLELGDSALYFCASSVSTSGEQYFGPGTRLTVT.

This sequence joins TRBV7-9 and TRBJ2-1, with 9 bases lining up with TRBD1. Germline trimming cut 4 bases from V and 10 bases from J; bases unmatched to any gene: 8. CDR1 is SEHNR and CDR2 is FQNEAQ in the germline V gene (reference sequence). The CDR3 has 14 amino acids. CDR3 region: CASSSNTGGDEQFF. The CDR3 DNA is TGTGCCAGCAGCTCGAACACAGGGGGCGACGAGCAGTTCTTC.

This clonotype was seen only a few times. The rearrangement links TRBV12-3 or TRBV12-4 to TRBJ1-5; 11 positions match TRBD1. The CDR3 runs 16 residues. The trim removed 6 bases at V and 4 bases at J, leaving 8 bases unmatched. CDR3 loop: CASRASGTGGNQPQHF. The CDR3 bases are TGTGCCAGCAGGGCATCCGGGACAGGGGGAAATCAGCCCCAGCATTTT.

This clonotype was observed a few times. The chain joins TRBV12-3 or TRBV12-4 to TRBJ1-2, with D tentatively TRBD1 (5 bases). The CDR3 is made up of 11 amino acids. The V and J ends lost 3 bases and 11 bases respectively, with 10 bases between them. Here the CDR3 DNA reads TGTGCCAGCAGTTTCTATGGGGGTTACACCTTC. Its protein is CASSFYGGYTF.

A few counts support this clonotype. V gene TRBV20-1 combines with J gene TRBJ2-1; D perhaps matches TRBD1 (6 bases). Germline CDR1 is DFQATT and CDR2 is SNEGSKA (reference sequence). The V end was cut by 3 bases, the J end by 6 bases, with 12 bases between. This CDR3 is 13 amino acids long. CDR3 sequence reads: CSASDGTSNEQFF. CDR3 bases: TGCAGTGCTAGCGATGGGACAAGCAATGAGCAGTTCTTC.

V and J are TRBV29-1 and TRBJ1-1; maybe TRBD1 (6 bases). Germline CDR1 SQVTM, CDR2 ANQGSEA. V lost 3 bases to trimming and J lost 3 bases, with 8 bases between them. The CDR3 length is 12 residues. CDR3 sequence (DNA): TGCAGCGTTGATCAGGGGTACACTGAAGCTTTCTTT. This encodes CSVDQGYTEAFF.

Ten or more counts support this clonotype. The V gene is TRBV12-3 or TRBV12-4, the J gene TRBJ2-2, with D uncertain. This CDR3 comprises 12 residues. V was trimmed by 5 bases and J by 6 bases, leaving 7 bases between them. CDR3 region: CASSPDPGELFF. Here the CDR3 DNA reads TGTGCCAGCAGTCCCGACCCCGGGGAGCTGTTTTTT.

This rearrangement joins TRBV11-2 to TRBJ2-4; D possibly corresponds to TRBD2 (5 bases). Between the trimmed V and J ends, which lost 3 bases and 0 bases, there was a span of 18 bases. This CDR3 has 18 residues. Germline CDR1 and CDR2: SGHAT and FQNNGV. In DNA, the CDR3 is TGTGCCAGCAGCTTCCGGTTTGGTAGCGCAGGAGCCAAAAACATTCAGTACTTC. It encodes CASSFRFGSAGAKNIQYF.

The chain is built from TRBV29-1 and TRBJ1-3; D is undetermined. CDR1 is SQVTM and CDR2 is ANQGSEA in the germline V gene. The CDR3 is made up of 14 amino acids. V was cut by 4 bases and J by 0 bases, with 10 bases left in between. As DNA, the CDR3 is TGCAGCGTTGGTGACGGCTACTCTGGAAACACCATATATTTT. Translating gives CSVGDGYSGNTIYF.

This clonotype has just a few counts. The chain joins TRBV12-5 to TRBJ1-1; maybe TRBD1 (5 bases). This CDR3 region has 13 residues. Germline V gives CDR1 LGHNT, CDR2 FRNRAP. Trimming left V 5 bases short and J 11 bases short, with 18 bases between. CDR3 bases: TGTGCTAGTGGTCTCCCCCGCGGGGGTCGGGCTTTCTTT. It codes for CASGLPRGGRAFF. The variable domain in full, completed from reference TRBV12-5 and TRBJ1-1, reads DARVTQTPRHKVTEMGQEVTMRCQPILGHNTVFWYRQTMMQGLELLAYFRNRAPLDDSGMPKDRFSAEMPDATLATLKIQPSEPRDSAVYFCASGLPRGGRAFFGQGTRLTVV.

V gene TRBV2 combines with J gene TRBJ2-2; no clear D gene. The CDR3 extends over 12 amino acids. The germline gives CDR1 SNHLY, CDR2 FYNNEI. V dropped 2 bases and J dropped 4 bases, with 2 bases sitting between them. CDR3 region: CASSEFTGELFF. In DNA, the CDR3 is TGTGCCAGCAGTGAATTCACCGGGGAGCTGTTTTTT.

This clonotype was seen a few times. V and J are TRBV6-2 or TRBV6-3 and TRBJ2-4, with D tentatively TRBD2 (6 bases). CDR1 and CDR2 from the germline V gene are MNHEY and SVGEGT. The CDR3 sequence is 15 residues long. The V end was cut by 2 bases, the J end by 3 bases, with 11 bases between. The DNA of the CDR3 is TGTGCCAGCAGTTACGGAGGGTCGGGCAAAAACATTCAGTACTTC. Its protein product is CASSYGGSGKNIQYF.

This clonotype has a handful of counts. This chain connects TRBV29-1 to TRBJ2-5, with 15 bases identical to TRBD2. Germline V gene lookup returns CDR1 SQVTM and CDR2 ANQGSEA. The CDR3 is 13 amino acids. CDR3 sequence reads: CSSGTSGRKTQYF. CDR3 DNA sequence: TGCAGTTCCGGGACTAGCGGGAGGAAGACCCAGTACTTC.

This chain uses TRBV4-3 with TRBJ2-3, with D perhaps TRBD2 (6 bases). CDR1 and CDR2 from the germline V gene are LGHNA and YSLEER. V lost 1 base and J 2 bases, leaving 25 bases between the germline ends. The length of the CDR3 is 20 residues. CDR3 DNA sequence: TGCGCCAGCAGCCAAGGTGTTTCAATGGGAGGCCGGATCGTCACAGATACGCAGTATTTT. Translating gives CASSQGVSMGGRIVTDTQYF.

This clonotype was detected a few times. The chain recombines TRBV20-1 with TRBJ2-7; the match to TRBD2 covers 9 bases. The CDR3 consists of 13 residues. In germline, CDR1 is DFQATT, CDR2 SNEGSKA (reference sequence). Germline trimming cut 6 bases from V and 2 bases from J; bases unmatched to any gene: 5. CDR3 residues: CSAEPSGAYEQYF. The DNA of the CDR3 is TGCAGTGCGGAACCTAGCGGGGCCTACGAGCAGTACTTC.

This clonotype has at least ten counts. The chain joins TRBV5-1 to TRBJ1-4, with D possibly being TRBD1 (6 bases). Germline assignment: CDR1 SGHRS and CDR2 YFSETQ. The ends were cut back, 3 bases at V and 0 bases at J, with 6 bases in the middle. There are 14 residues in the CDR3. Here the CDR3 DNA reads TGCGCCAGCAGCTGGACAGCAACTAATGAAAAACTGTTTTTT. Amino acid sequence: CASSWTATNEKLFF.

Regarding this clonotype: One end of the junction is discordant with germline, which a read error may explain. The rearrangement links TRBV20-1 to TRBJ1-1; TRBD1 might be the D (5 bases). Germline lookup yields CDR1 DFQATT and CDR2 SNEGSKA (reference sequence). The CDR3 is 13 residues long. The chain's CDR3 is CSARGLAGAEAFF. DNA of the CDR3: TGCAGTGCCAGAGGACTAGCGGGGGCTGAAGCTTTCTTT.